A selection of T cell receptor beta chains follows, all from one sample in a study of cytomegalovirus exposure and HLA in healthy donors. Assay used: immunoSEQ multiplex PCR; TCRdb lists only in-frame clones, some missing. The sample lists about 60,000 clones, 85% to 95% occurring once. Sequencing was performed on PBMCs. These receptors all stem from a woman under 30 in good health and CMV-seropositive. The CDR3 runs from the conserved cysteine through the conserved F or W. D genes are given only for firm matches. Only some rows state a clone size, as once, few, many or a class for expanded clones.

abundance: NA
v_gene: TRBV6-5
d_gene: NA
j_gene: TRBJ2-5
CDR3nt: TGTGCCAGCAGCCCCAGGGGTCGGGGGACCCAGTACTTC
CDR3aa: CASSPRGRGTQYF

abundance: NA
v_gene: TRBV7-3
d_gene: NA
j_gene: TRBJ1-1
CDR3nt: TGTGCCAGCAGCCAAACAGGGTTGAACACTGAAGCTTTCTTT
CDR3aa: CASSQTGLNTEAFF

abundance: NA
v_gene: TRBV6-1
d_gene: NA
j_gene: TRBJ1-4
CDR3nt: TGTGCCAGCAGTGAGTGGCAGGGCGGCGAAAAACTGTTTTTT
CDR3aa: CASSEWQGGEKLFF

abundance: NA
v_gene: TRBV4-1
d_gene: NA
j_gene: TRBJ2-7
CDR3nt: TGCGCCAGCAGCCAAGATACGGAGCTTTTGCGCTACTTC
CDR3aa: CASSQDTELLRYF

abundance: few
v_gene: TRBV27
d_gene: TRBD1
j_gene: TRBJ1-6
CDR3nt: TGTGCCAGCTTCCCGAATTACGCCGGGACAGGGGGAACTTCACCCCTCCACTTT
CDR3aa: CASFPNYAGTGGTSPLHF

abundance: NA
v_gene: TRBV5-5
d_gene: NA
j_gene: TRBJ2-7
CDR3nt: TGTGCCAGCAGCTTGCATATGGGGCTGGGGTACGAGCAGTACTTC
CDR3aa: CASSLHMGLGYEQYF

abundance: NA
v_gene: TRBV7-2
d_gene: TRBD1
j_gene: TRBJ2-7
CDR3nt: TGTGCCAGCAGCTTAGAAGCGACAGGGATTTCCGAGCAGTACTTC
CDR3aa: CASSLEATGISEQYF

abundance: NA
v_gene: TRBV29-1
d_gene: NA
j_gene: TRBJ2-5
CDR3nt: TGCAGCGTTGAAGGAAGGGGGGGAGAGACCCAGTACTTC
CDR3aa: CSVEGRGGETQYF

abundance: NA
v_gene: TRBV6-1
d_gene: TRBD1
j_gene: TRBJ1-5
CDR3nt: TGTGCCAGCAGTGAAAACCCCTTAGGGGGCCAGCCCCAGCATTTT
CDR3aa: CASSENPLGGQPQHF

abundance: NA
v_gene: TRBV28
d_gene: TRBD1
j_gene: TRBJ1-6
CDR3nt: TGTGCCAGCAGCCAAGGGGGACAGGGGAATTCACCCCTCCACTTT
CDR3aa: CASSQGGQGNSPLHF

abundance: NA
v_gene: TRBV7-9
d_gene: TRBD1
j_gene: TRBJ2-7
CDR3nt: TGTGCCAGCAGCTTATCAGGGGGAACCTACGAGCAGTACTTC
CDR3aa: CASSLSGGTYEQYF

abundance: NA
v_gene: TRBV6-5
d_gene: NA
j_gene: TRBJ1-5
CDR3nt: TGTGCCAGCAGGCCGATGGGGGGTGATCAGCCCCAGCATTTT
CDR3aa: CASRPMGGDQPQHF

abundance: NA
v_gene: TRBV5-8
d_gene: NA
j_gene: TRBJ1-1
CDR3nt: TGTGCCAGCAGAGAGGCGACGGGGAGGAGAACTGAAGCTTTCTTT
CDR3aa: CASREATGRRTEAFF

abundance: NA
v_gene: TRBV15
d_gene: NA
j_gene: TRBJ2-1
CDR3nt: TGTGCCACCAGCACTGGCCTCTTTGAGCAGTTCTTC
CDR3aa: CATSTGLFEQFF

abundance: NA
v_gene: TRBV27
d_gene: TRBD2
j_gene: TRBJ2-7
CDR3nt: TGTGCCAGCAGGCTAGCGGGGGGGCAAAAGTACGAGCAGTACTTC
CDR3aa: CASRLAGGQKYEQYF

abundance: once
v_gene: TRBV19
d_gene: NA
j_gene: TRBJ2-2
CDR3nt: TGTGCCAGTAGGACATACATCAACACCGGGGAGCTGTTTTTT
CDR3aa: CASRTYINTGELFF

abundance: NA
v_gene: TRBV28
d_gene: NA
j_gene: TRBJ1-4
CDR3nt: TGTGCCAGCAGTTTAAGAGGCGCAACTAATGAAAAACTGTTTTTT
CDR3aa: CASSLRGATNEKLFF